A selection of T cell receptor beta chains follows, all from one sample in a study of metastatic and nonmetastatic thyroid tumors. From the PCR reads, TCRdb re-called clones with MiXCR. The sample has about 40,000 clones, about 17% seen once; the top ten hold 9.9%. What was sequenced was tumor tissue. These receptors were taken from a female donor with papillary thyroid cancer or a benign thyroid nodule (not recorded which). Some clones in this sample may be carry-over from other donors' samples. CDR3s leave out the opening cysteine and the closing phenylalanine or tryptophan. Fields, in order: CDR3 protein, clone size, CDR3 length, V gene, J gene. Size values are once, few and many counts, or a class for expanded clones, and some rows have none.

CDR3 protein: ASRLAGSLETQY; clone size: few; CDR3 length: 12; V gene: TRBV6-2/TRBV6-3; J gene: TRBJ2-5
CDR3 protein: ATSDSSGRAKGFDTQY; clone size: many; CDR3 length: 16; V gene: TRBV24-1; J gene: TRBJ2-3
CDR3 protein: ACSSGANVLT; clone size: many; CDR3 length: 10; V gene: TRBV30; J gene: TRBJ2-6
CDR3 protein: ASSRNGGGDYTDTQY; clone size: -; CDR3 length: 15; V gene: TRBV12-3/TRBV12-4; J gene: TRBJ2-3
CDR3 protein: ASSSNPGLAGQETQY; clone size: many; CDR3 length: 15; V gene: TRBV6-2/TRBV6-3; J gene: TRBJ2-5
CDR3 protein: ATSDGQNVYSNQPQH; clone size: many; CDR3 length: 15; V gene: TRBV24-1; J gene: TRBJ1-5
CDR3 protein: ATSRDITSGNTIY; clone size: many; CDR3 length: 13; V gene: TRBV15; J gene: TRBJ1-3
CDR3 protein: ASSFRGKDTEAF; clone size: -; CDR3 length: 12; V gene: TRBV11-2; J gene: TRBJ1-1
CDR3 protein: ASSKGQGTTGNTIY; clone size: many; CDR3 length: 14; V gene: TRBV19; J gene: TRBJ1-3
CDR3 protein: ASSDRAAEAF; clone size: many; CDR3 length: 10; V gene: TRBV19; J gene: TRBJ1-1
CDR3 protein: AWSVQGPNEKLS; clone size: few; CDR3 length: 12; V gene: TRBV30; J gene: TRBJ1-4
CDR3 protein: AISGQGDNEQF; clone size: many; CDR3 length: 11; V gene: TRBV10-3; J gene: TRBJ2-1
CDR3 protein: ASRVQENTEAF; clone size: many; CDR3 length: 11; V gene: TRBV2; J gene: TRBJ1-1
CDR3 protein: ASSRAGSQDEQY; clone size: -; CDR3 length: 12; V gene: TRBV7-9; J gene: TRBJ2-7